What follows are 21 T cell receptor beta chains derived from one specimen sequenced in a study of glioma-infiltrating T cells after dendritic cell vaccination (dated by TCRdb to the mid-2010s). Receptor amplification or capture employed the immunoSEQ multiplex PCR assay. The table comes from immuneACCESS by way of TCRdb, which keeps in-frame sequences with V and J called. Part of the clones is missing from these tables; in studies checked, under half for an unresolved V gene and the rest for unknown reasons. The sample table records 85,000 or so clones; roughly 85% of these occur just once. The ten largest clones add up to around 8.5% of the sample. The sample's time point label, decoded: after dendritic cell vaccination, including at tumor progression/relapse. Sequenced here: blood, sampled after dendritic cell vaccination. The receptors were gathered from a human donor with glioblastoma.

In this sample, this clone turned up once. The chain uses TRBV27 and TRBJ2-3; 9 positions match TRBD1. This CDR3 is built from 16 residues. Germline trimming cut 4 bases from V and 5 bases from J; bases unmatched to any gene: 10. Germline V CDR1 and CDR2: MNHEY, SMNVEV (reference sequence). CDR3 sequence (DNA): TGTGCCAGCAGTTACCGGGACAGGGTGGGGGGAGATACGCAGTATTTT. Its protein product is CASSYRDRVGGDTQYF.

The count of this clone is one. The V gene is TRBV30, the J gene TRBJ1-4, with a tentative D call TRBD1 (5 bases). Trimming shortened V by 4 bases and J by 17 bases, and 17 bases separated the two germline ends. The CDR3 has 11 residues. CDR1 is GTSNPN and CDR2 is SVGIG in the germline V gene (reference sequence). The CDR3 spells CAWTDTRQPFF. The DNA for the CDR3 is TGTGCCTGGACGGACACTCGGCAGCCATTTTTT.

This clone showed up just once. The chain is built from TRBV9 and TRBJ2-6, with 9 bases identical to TRBD1. With 4 bases clipped from V and 0 bases from J, the junction kept 5 bases outside the gene matches. The CDR3 is made up of 17 amino acids. In germline, CDR1 is SGDLS, CDR2 YYNGEE. DNA for the CDR3: TGTGCCAGCAGCCTACAGGGGGCACACTCTGGGGCCAACGTCCTGACTTTC. This sequence encodes CASSLQGAHSGANVLTF.

V gene TRBV7-9 combines with J gene TRBJ2-1, with TRBD2 identical over 8 bases. Germline V gene lookup returns CDR1 SEHNR and CDR2 FQNEAQ (reference sequence). The CDR3 has 15 residues. The V gene end was trimmed by 3 bases and the J gene end by 2 bases; junction bases not matched to a gene: 3. CDR3 sequence reads: CASSLAGGTYNEQFF. CDR3 nucleotide sequence: TGTGCCAGCAGCTTGGCGGGAGGCACCTACAATGAGCAGTTCTTC.

The chain carries TRBV5-6 and TRBJ2-1; 8 bases are a match to TRBD2. The length of the CDR3 is 17 residues. Looked up from germline, CDR1 is SGHDT and CDR2 is YYEEEE. The ends lost 4 bases at V and 4 bases at J; junction bases unmatched: 13. This chain's CDR3 is CASSLPPAGGTYNEQFF. The CDR3 nucleotides read TGTGCCAGCAGCCTTCCACCCGCGGGGGGAACGTACAATGAGCAGTTCTTC.

The chain is built from TRBV25-1 and TRBJ2-3; 9 positions match TRBD2. Germline CDR1 MGHDK, CDR2 SYGVNS. CDR3 size: 17 residues. V was clipped by 3 bases and J by 2 bases; unmatched bases: 9. The CDR3 sequence: CASSDLLREGNTDTQYF. CDR3 in DNA: TGTGCCAGCAGTGACCTATTGCGGGAGGGGAACACAGATACGCAGTATTTT.

In regard to this clone: Distinct nucleotide sequences in the sample also encode this CDR3. This CDR3 is CASSVDHSSYEQYF. DNA for the CDR3: TGTGCCAGCAGCGTAGATCACAGCTCCTACGAGCAGTACTTC. The genes are TRBV9 and TRBJ2-7; D not resolved. This CDR3 is built from 14 residues. Trimming took 0 bases from V and 0 from J, leaving 7 bases between them. Germline-derived CDR1 and CDR2 are SGDLS and YYNGEE.

The chain has TRBV7-2 and TRBJ2-1; 10 bases are a match to TRBD2. The CDR3 contains 16 residues. Germline loops: CDR1 SGHTA, CDR2 FQGNSA. J was trimmed by 1 base and V by 5 bases; bases with no gene match: 5. The DNA for the CDR3 is TGTGCCAGCAGCACTAGCGGGGCGCTTTCCTACAATGAGCAGTTCTTC. It encodes CASSTSGALSYNEQFF. Combining the CDR3 with reference TRBV7-2 and TRBJ2-1 gives the whole variable domain GAGVSQSPSNKVTEKGKDVELRCDPISGHTALYWYRQSLGQGLEFLIYFQGNSAPDKSGLPSDRFSAERTGGSVSTLTIQRTQQEDSAVYLCASSTSGALSYNEQFFGPGTRLTVL.

V gene TRBV5-1 combines with J gene TRBJ2-2; no clear D. Per germline, CDR1 SGHRS and CDR2 YFSETQ. Trimming left V 1 base short and J 7 bases short, with 14 bases between. CDR3 length: 15 residues. CDR3 sequence (DNA): TGCGCCAGCAGCTTGCAGTCGGAGCTGGACGGGGAGCTGTTTTTT. It yields the protein CASSLQSELDGELFF.

Comment on this clone: An end of the junction does not agree with germline; a read error may underlie this. This sequence joins TRBV27 and TRBJ1-2; TRBD1 agrees at 7 bases. This CDR3 comprises 13 residues. Looked up from germline, CDR1 is MNHEY and CDR2 is SMNVEV (reference sequence). CDR3 in DNA: TGTGCCGGCAGACCGACAGGGAGCTATGGCTACACCTTC. This encodes CAGRPTGSYGYTF.

This rearrangement joins TRBV9 to TRBJ2-3; 7 positions match TRBD2. V shed 0 bases, J shed 2 bases, and the junction held 6 bases outside the gene matches. Germline V lookup: CDR1 SGDLS, CDR2 YYNGEE. The CDR3 sequence is 16 residues long. The CDR3 loop is CASSVDSGRATDTQYF. DNA of the CDR3: TGTGCCAGCAGCGTAGATAGCGGGCGCGCCACAGATACGCAGTATTTT. The full variable domain, in which reference TRBV9 and TRBJ2-3 provide the parts outside the CDR3, is DSGVTQTPKHLITATGQRVTLRCSPRSGDLSVYWYQQSLDQGLQFLIQYYNGEERAKGNILERFSAQQFPDLHSELNLSSLELGDSALYFCASSVDSGRATDTQYFGPGTRLTVL.

The gene calls are TRBV30 and TRBJ1-4; 11 nucleotides match TRBD1. The CDR3 has 15 residues. V was pared by 3 bases and J by 8 bases, with 8 bases of the junction left unmatched. Germline-derived CDR1 and CDR2 are GTSNPN and SVGIG (reference sequence). The CDR3 loop reads CAWSITGTGGEKLFF. CDR3 coding DNA: TGTGCCTGGAGCATTACCGGGACAGGGGGGGAAAAACTGTTTTTT.

This clone occurred a few times. The genes are TRBV30 and TRBJ2-7, with 10 bases fitting TRBD1. The germline V gene has CDR1 GTSNPN and CDR2 SVGIG (reference sequence). The V and J ends lost 3 bases and 0 bases, in that order; junction bases with no gene match: 8. The CDR3 covers 16 residues. As DNA, the CDR3 is TGTGCCTGGAGACGACAGGGGGCCCTAGGCTCCTACGAGCAGTACTTC. Translation: CAWRRQGALGSYEQYF.

The genes are TRBV6-8 and TRBJ2-7, with TRBD2 identical over 10 bases. Losses at the gene ends were 7 bases for V and 3 bases for J; bases not matched to a gene: 9. The germline V gene has CDR1 MNHGY and CDR2 SAAAGT. CDR3 length: 15 amino acids. The CDR3 DNA is TGTGCCAGCAAAAGGCTTAGCGGGAGGTTCTACGAGCAGTACTTC. This sequence encodes CASKRLSGRFYEQYF.

The chain joins TRBV21-1 to TRBJ1-1. TRBV21-1 is reported as a pseudogene. The CDR3 has 14 residues. The CDR3 DNA follows: TGTGCCAGCAGCACCCGACGGGAGAACACTGAAGCTTTCTTT. Amino acid sequence: CASSTRRENTEAFF.

CDR3 loop: CASSWGQDTEAFF. DNA for the CDR3: TGTGCCAGCAGCTGGGGACAGGACACTGAAGCTTTCTTT. The V and J genes are TRBV7-2 and TRBJ1-1; 8 nucleotides match TRBD1. This CDR3 contains 13 residues. The V and J ends lost 4 bases and 3 bases, in that order; junction bases with no gene match: 1. Germline values: CDR1 SGHTA, CDR2 FQGNSA.

The chain links TRBV29-1 to TRBJ1-1; D call uncertain. This CDR3 region has 12 residues. Germline V CDR1 and CDR2: SQVTM, ANQGSEA. Trimming left V 1 base short and J 0 bases short, with 3 bases between. The chain's CDR3 is CSVEVVNTEAFF. The CDR3 DNA is TGCAGCGTTGAAGTCGTGAACACTGAAGCTTTCTTT.

V and J are TRBV13 and TRBJ2-7; D is unresolved. V gave up 5 bases and J gave up 1 base, with 12 bases separating them. Germline loops: CDR1 PRHDT, CDR2 FYEKMQ (reference sequence). The CDR3 extends over 14 amino acids. The CDR3, as DNA: TGTGCCAGCAGCCAGTCCTTCAAGTCCTACGAGCAGTACTTC. This gives the protein CASSQSFKSYEQYF.

The chain uses TRBV9 and TRBJ2-2; D possibly corresponds to TRBD1 (6 bases). The germline V and J ends were trimmed by 0 bases and 6 bases, with 15 bases remaining between them. Looked up from germline, CDR1 is SGDLS and CDR2 is YYNGEE. There are 16 residues in the CDR3. The CDR3 sequence: CASSVVSGQLAGELFF. As DNA, the CDR3 is TGTGCCAGCAGCGTAGTTTCCGGACAGCTTGCCGGGGAGCTGTTTTTT.

The V and J genes are TRBV12-5 and TRBJ2-1; TRBD1 is a possible D gene (5 bases). This CDR3 is 13 amino acids long. Germline lookup yields CDR1 LGHNT and CDR2 FRNRAP. Trimming took 1 base from V and 6 from J, leaving 7 bases between them. CDR3 DNA sequence: TGTGCTAGTGGTTTGGCCAGGGTCAATGAGCAGTTCTTC. It translates to CASGLARVNEQFF. Filled out from reference TRBV12-5 and TRBJ2-1, the complete variable domain reads DARVTQTPRHKVTEMGQEVTMRCQPILGHNTVFWYRQTMMQGLELLAYFRNRAPLDDSGMPKDRFSAEMPDATLATLKIQPSEPRDSAVYFCASGLARVNEQFFGPGTRLTVL.

This sequence joins TRBV18 and TRBJ1-5, with D perhaps TRBD1 (6 bases). Trimming took 2 bases from V and 0 from J, leaving 11 bases between them. Germline loops: CDR1 KGHSH, CDR2 LQKENI. The CDR3 contains 16 residues. The CDR3 coding sequence is TGTGCCAGCTCACCAGGGGGCAGGGGTAGCAATCAGCCCCAGCATTTT. Translating it yields CASSPGGRGSNQPQHF.